Listed below are T cell receptor beta chains from one sample, sequenced in a study of PD-1 blockade in mismatch repair-deficient tumors. Sequencing was performed with immunoSEQ multiplex PCR; in TCRdb, only in-frame clones are kept and a portion is missing. The profile shows roughly 25,000 clones, under 85% of them singletons. Sample: peripheral blood, taken 12 weeks after starting pembrolizumab. These receptors all stem from an adult with mismatch repair-deficient cancer. Both conserved end residues are part of each CDR3. D genes are given only for firm matches. Clone size is given for some rows only: seen once, a few or many times, or a class if the clone is expanded.

CDR3nt	CDR3aa	abundance	d_gene	v_gene	j_gene
TGTGCCAGCAGTCCAGAAGTCGAGGAAAAACTGTTTTTT	CASSPEVEEKLFF	-	-	TRBV7-6	TRBJ1-4
TGTGCCAGCAAGCCCCAGGACAGGGTGGACACCGGGGAGCTGTTTTTT	CASKPQDRVDTGELFF	-	TRBD1	TRBV27	TRBJ2-2
TGTGCCAGCAGCGTTAGCGGGGGCACAGATACGCAGTATTTT	CASSVSGGTDTQYF	once	TRBD2	TRBV5-6	TRBJ2-3
TGCGCCAGCAGCCATCCCGGGACTAGCGACGAAGAGACCCAGTACTTC	CASSHPGTSDEETQYF	-	TRBD2	TRBV4-1	TRBJ2-5
TGTGCCAGCAGCCCCCGGGTGGGGAACACCGGGGAGCTGTTTTTT	CASSPRVGNTGELFF	-	-	TRBV11-2	TRBJ2-2
TGTGCCAGCAGCATAGGACTAGCGACCAACAATGAGCAGTTCTTC	CASSIGLATNNEQFF	-	TRBD2	TRBV7-9	TRBJ2-1
TGTGCCAGTAAGCTCCAGGGTGGGGCGCGAGAGACCCAGTACTTC	CASKLQGGARETQYF	-	-	TRBV19	TRBJ2-5
TGTGCCAGCAGCTCCGGAGGGGTCGGGGCCAACGTCCTGACTTTC	CASSSGGVGANVLTF	-	-	TRBV11-2	TRBJ2-6
TGTGCCACGCGGCGGATAATCAGGAGGGGGGAGCAGTTCTTC	CATRRIIRRGEQFF	-	-	TRBV5-6	TRBJ2-1
TGTGCCAGTAGTATAACAGGGGGGGCCGGGGAGCTGTTTTTT	CASSITGGAGELFF	-	-	TRBV19	TRBJ2-2
TGTGCCAGTTCGACAGGGAGCTCCTACGAGCAGTACTTC	CASSTGSSYEQYF	-	TRBD1	TRBV5-4	TRBJ2-7
TGTGCCATCAGCTTAAGGACTAGCGGGGGCTACAATGAGCAGTTCTTC	CAISLRTSGGYNEQFF	-	TRBD2	TRBV10-3	TRBJ2-1
TGTGCCAGCAGGGATGGTCCGGGACTAAACTACGAGCAGTACTTC	CASRDGPGLNYEQYF	-	TRBD2	TRBV27	TRBJ2-7
TGTGCCAGCAGCCCTCGGCTAGCGGGAGGGCCTAGCTCCTACAATGAGCAGTTCTTC	CASSPRLAGGPSSYNEQFF	-	TRBD2	TRBV4-2	TRBJ2-1
TGCGCCAGCAGCCTACAGGGCCATGCCTACAATGAGCAGTTCTTC	CASSLQGHAYNEQFF	-	-	TRBV5-1	TRBJ2-1
TGTGCCATCAGTGAGTCGAGGGTCGGCTCTGGGGCCAACGTCCTGACTTTC	CAISESRVGSGANVLTF	-	-	TRBV10-3	TRBJ2-6
TGTGCCACCAGCAGTCCTTTTGAGGCAGTCTCCTACGAGCAGTACTTC	CATSSPFEAVSYEQYF	-	-	TRBV15	TRBJ2-7
TGTGCCATCAGGGGAGAGGGTAATGAAAAACTGTTTTTT	CAIRGEGNEKLFF	few	-	TRBV10-3	TRBJ1-4
TGTGCCAGCTCACCCGGACGGGAATACTACGAGCAGTACTTC	CASSPGREYYEQYF	-	-	TRBV18	TRBJ2-7
TGTGCCAGCTCACCACGGAGGGGACAGGGGTTAAGCAATGAGCAGTTCTTC	CASSPRRGQGLSNEQFF	-	TRBD1	TRBV18	TRBJ2-1
TGTGCCAGCTCACTTCAACAGGGGAACACCGGGGAGCTGTTTTTT	CASSLQQGNTGELFF	-	-	TRBV18	TRBJ2-2
TGTGCCTGGAGTAGGGTCTCCTACGAGCAGTACTTC	CAWSRVSYEQYF	-	-	TRBV30	TRBJ2-7
TGTGCCAGCAGTGACTCACTAGAAAACAATGAGCAGTTCTTC	CASSDSLENNEQFF	few	-	TRBV6-4	TRBJ2-1
TGTGCCAGCAGCGAAGGTTCGGGACAGGGGTTAAGACAGTTCTTC	CASSEGSGQGLRQFF	-	TRBD1	TRBV7-6	TRBJ2-1
TGTGCCAGCAGCGTAGGTGGGACAGGGGCGTTTTCCTACAATGAGCAGTTCTTC	CASSVGGTGAFSYNEQFF	-	TRBD1	TRBV9	TRBJ2-1
TGTGCCAGCAGTGAAGTAGGACAGGGGAGGGGGCTATATATTTGGCGCAATCAGCCCCAGCATTTT	CASSEVGQGRGLYIWRNQPQHF	-	TRBD1	TRBV6-1	TRBJ1-5
TGTGCCAGCAGTTCACAGGGGGTGGGCTCTGGGGCCAACGTCCTGACTTTC	CASSSQGVGSGANVLTF	few	TRBD1	TRBV28	TRBJ2-6
TGCAGCGCCCCAGACCCTGGTTCATTTAGAGCCCAGTACTTC	CSAPDPGSFRAQYF	-	-	TRBV29-1	TRBJ2-5
TGTGCCAGCAGTAGCCGGTCCGGGACTAGCGGGAACTTTTCCTACGAGCAGTACTTC	CASSSRSGTSGNFSYEQYF	-	TRBD2	TRBV28	TRBJ2-7